This paragraph covers one T cell receptor beta chain sequence. Its target is not known. In the PCR, 60 Vbeta and 13 Jbeta primers were used. Method: immunoSEQ multiplex PCR; TCRdb's copy keeps in-frame clones and lacks some. The table lists around 210,000 clones, 79% of them singletons. Germline V CDR1 and CDR2: LGHNA, YNFKEQ. Trimming left V 0 bases short and J 6 bases short, with 4 bases between. The CDR3 loop spans 12 amino acids. This specimen comes from a study of cytomegalovirus exposure and HLA in healthy donors. Looking at the study overall: Unique TCRs from HLA-typed donors, 70 million to 85 million of them, were held in an early data release.

Study-wide findings and caveats: TCR beta chains associated with HLA were, in a later analysis, more clonally expanded than equally common others. Researchers catalogued 150 or so TCR beta chains as cytomegalovirus-associated.

This sequence originates from a middle-aged man in good health and CMV-seronegative. The chain uses TRBV4-2 and TRBJ2-3, with D unclear. Input material: PBMCs. The CDR3 loop reads CASSQDRDTQYF. DNA of the CDR3: TGTGCCAGCAGCCAAGATCGGGATACGCAGTATTTT.